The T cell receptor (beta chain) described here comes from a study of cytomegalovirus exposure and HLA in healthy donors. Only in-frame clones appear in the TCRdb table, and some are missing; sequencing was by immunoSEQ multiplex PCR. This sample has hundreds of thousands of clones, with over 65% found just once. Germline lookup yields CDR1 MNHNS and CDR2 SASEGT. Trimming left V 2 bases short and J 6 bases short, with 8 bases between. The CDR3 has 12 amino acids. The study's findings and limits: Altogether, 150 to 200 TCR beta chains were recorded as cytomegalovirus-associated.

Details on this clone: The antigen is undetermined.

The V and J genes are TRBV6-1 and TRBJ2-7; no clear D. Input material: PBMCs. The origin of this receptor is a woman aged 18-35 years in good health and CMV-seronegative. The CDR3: CASSESPVEQYF. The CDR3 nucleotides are TGTGCCAGCAGTGAATCCCCAGTCGAGCAGTACTTC.